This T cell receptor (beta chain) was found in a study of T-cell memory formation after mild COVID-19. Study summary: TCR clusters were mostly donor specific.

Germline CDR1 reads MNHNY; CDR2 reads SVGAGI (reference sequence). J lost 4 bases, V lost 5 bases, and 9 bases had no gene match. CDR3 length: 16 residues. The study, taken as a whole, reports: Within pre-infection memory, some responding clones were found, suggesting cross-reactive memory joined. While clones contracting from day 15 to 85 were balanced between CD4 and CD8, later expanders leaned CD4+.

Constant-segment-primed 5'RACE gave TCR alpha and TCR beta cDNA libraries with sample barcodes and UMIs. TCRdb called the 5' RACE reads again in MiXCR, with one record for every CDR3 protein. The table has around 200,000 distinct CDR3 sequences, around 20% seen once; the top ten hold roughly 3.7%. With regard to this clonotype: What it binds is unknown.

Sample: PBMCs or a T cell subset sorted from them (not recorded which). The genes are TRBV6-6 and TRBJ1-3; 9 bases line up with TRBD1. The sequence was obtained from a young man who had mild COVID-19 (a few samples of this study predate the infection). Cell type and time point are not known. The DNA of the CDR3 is TGTGCCAGCAGTACGGGACAGGGAGCAACGGGAAACACCATATATTTT. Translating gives CASSTGQGATGNTIYF.